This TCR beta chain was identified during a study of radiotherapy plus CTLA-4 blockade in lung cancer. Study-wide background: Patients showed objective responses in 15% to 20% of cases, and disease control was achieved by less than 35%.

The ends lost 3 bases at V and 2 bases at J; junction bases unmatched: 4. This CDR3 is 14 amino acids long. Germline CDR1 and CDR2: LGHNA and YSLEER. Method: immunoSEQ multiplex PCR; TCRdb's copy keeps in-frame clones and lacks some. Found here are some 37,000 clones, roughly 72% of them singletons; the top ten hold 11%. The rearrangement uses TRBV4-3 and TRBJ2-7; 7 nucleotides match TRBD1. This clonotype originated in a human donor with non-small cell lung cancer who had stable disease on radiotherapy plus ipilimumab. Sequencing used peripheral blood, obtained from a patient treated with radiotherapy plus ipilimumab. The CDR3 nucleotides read TGCGCCAGCAGCCAGGGACAGAAAGCCTACGAGCAGTACTTC. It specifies CASSQGQKAYEQYF.